The 22 T cell receptor beta chains reported below all come from one sample, sequenced in a study of T cell responses to AZD1222 COVID-19 vaccine. Produced via immunoSEQ multiplex PCR; TCRdb's table is partial and in-frame only. The sample carries some 54,000 clones, roughly 87% recorded once. Source: peripheral blood, taken on day 0 of AZD1222 vaccination. The receptors were gathered from an adult in good health.

This clone was seen a handful of times. The chain carries TRBV29-1 and TRBJ2-7; 8 nucleotides match TRBD2. V was pared by 2 bases and J by 6 bases, with 15 bases of the junction left unmatched. The germline CDR1 and CDR2 sequences are SQVTM and ANQGSEA. The CDR3 has 16 residues. This CDR3 reads CSVEIKWRGVSTEQYF. Written as DNA, the CDR3 is TGCAGCGTTGAAATAAAATGGCGGGGGGTCTCGACCGAGCAGTACTTC.

This chain's CDR3 is CASSQSVRDTYGYTF. The CDR3 DNA reads TGCGCCAGCAGCCAGTCCGTCCGGGACACCTATGGCTACACCTTC. The chain has TRBV4-3 and TRBJ1-2, with a possible D match to TRBD1 (6 bases). This CDR3 spans 15 amino acids. Per germline, CDR1 LGHNA and CDR2 YSLEER. V lost 3 bases, J lost 4 bases, and 15 bases lay in between.

This chain links TRBV3-1 (or the pseudogene TRBV3-2) with TRBJ2-5, with 8 bases that match TRBD2. The CDR3 length is 16 residues. In germline, CDR1 is LGHDT, CDR2 YNNKEL (reference sequence). V lost 1 base, J lost 0 bases, and 4 bases stayed unmatched. For the CDR3, the DNA is TGTGCCAGCAGCCAAGCAAGCGGGGGTCACCAAGAGACCCAGTACTTC. Residues: CASSQASGGHQETQYF.

The chain is built from TRBV19 and TRBJ2-3, with D maybe TRBD1 (6 bases). The CDR3 totals 14 residues. Germline V gene lookup returns CDR1 LNHDA and CDR2 SQIVND (reference sequence). The V end lost 3 bases, the J end lost 6 bases, and 13 bases lay between the germline ends. The CDR3 loop is CASSIGTTIDTQYF. CDR3 bases: TGTGCCAGTAGTATTGGGACAACAATCGATACGCAGTATTTT.

V and J are TRBV30 and TRBJ1-4, with a possible D match to TRBD1 (5 bases). The V gene lost 7 bases and the J gene lost 3 bases, with 9 bases spanning the gap. The germline gives CDR1 GTSNPN, CDR2 SVGIG (reference sequence). This CDR3 region has 12 residues. The CDR3, as DNA: TGTGCCTTGGGGGTAGCTAATGAAAAACTGTTTTTT. Its protein product is CALGVANEKLFF. The full variable domain, in which reference TRBV30 and TRBJ1-4 provide the parts outside the CDR3, is SQTIHQWPATLVQPVGSPLSLECTVEGTSNPNLYWYRQAAGRGLQLLFYSVGIGQISSEVPQNLSASRPQDRQFILSSKKLLLSDSGFYLCALGVANEKLFFGSGTQLSVL.

On this clone itself: An end of the junction does not agree with germline; a read error may underlie this. The gene calls are TRBV7-9 and TRBJ1-5; 12 positions match TRBD1. There are 16 residues in the CDR3. The germline V gene encodes CDR1 SEHNR and CDR2 FQNEAQ (reference sequence). This CDR3 reads CASSLSGTGGKQPQHF. The DNA for the CDR3 is TGTGCCAGCAGCTTATCCGGGACAGGGGGCAAACAGCCCCAGCATTTT.

This chain links TRBV18 with TRBJ1-1, with a weak D call TRBD1 (5 bases). V was cut by 2 bases and J by 7 bases, with 14 bases left in between. This CDR3 comprises 14 residues. Germline CDR1 KGHSH, CDR2 LQKENI. This CDR3 is CASSPSSFQGEAFF. In DNA form, the CDR3 reads TGTGCCAGCTCACCAAGCAGCTTCCAGGGTGAAGCTTTCTTT.

The rearrangement uses TRBV7-2 and TRBJ1-3; possible D gene TRBD1, 5 bases. This CDR3 comprises 15 residues. The germline V and J ends were trimmed by 5 bases and 0 bases, with 11 bases remaining between them. From germline, CDR1 is SGHTA and CDR2 FQGNSA. The CDR3 nucleotides are TGTGCCAGCAGCCTAGGGGTGCTCTCTGGAAACACCATATATTTT. This encodes CASSLGVLSGNTIYF.

The V call is TRBV5-1, the J call TRBJ1-1, with D unclear. The CDR3 totals 14 residues. The V gene lost 5 bases and the J gene lost 1 base, with 12 bases spanning the gap. Germline lookup yields CDR1 SGHRS and CDR2 YFSETQ. CDR3 protein: CASRKDRSNTEAFF. For the CDR3, the DNA is TGCGCCAGCAGAAAAGACCGATCGAACACTGAAGCTTTCTTT. The full variable domain, with the rest looked up from reference TRBV5-1 and TRBJ1-1, is KAGVTQTPRYLIKTRGQQVTLSCSPISGHRSVSWYQQTPGQGLQFLFEYFSETQRNKGNFPGRFSGRQFSNSRSEMNVSTLELGDSALYLCASRKDRSNTEAFFGQGTRLTVV.

The CDR3 loop is CASSPTPRDRGLGGYTF. The CDR3 bases are TGTGCCAGTAGTCCCACTCCCCGGGACAGGGGGCTGGGCGGCTACACCTTC. This rearrangement joins TRBV19 to TRBJ1-2; 12 bases align to TRBD1. Looked up from germline, CDR1 is LNHDA and CDR2 is SQIVND (reference sequence). V gave up 5 bases and J gave up 8 bases; unmatched junction bases: 15. The length of the CDR3 is 17 residues.

CDR3 nucleotides: TGCGCCAGCAGCTTGTGGCCAACGGGACCCGGGGAGCTGTTTTTT. Amino acids: CASSLWPTGPGELFF. This chain uses TRBV5-1 with TRBJ2-2; D may be TRBD1 or TRBD2 (5 bases each). Germline CDR1 SGHRS, CDR2 YFSETQ. The germline V and J ends were trimmed by 1 base and 6 bases, with 13 bases remaining between them. This CDR3 comprises 15 residues.

The chain links TRBV25-1 to TRBJ2-7, with 8 bases aligning to TRBD1. V lost 8 bases and J lost 3; bases outside the gene matches: 3. CDR3 length: 12 amino acids. Germline V CDR1 and CDR2: MGHDK, SYGVNS. The CDR3 is CASGTGYYEQYF. In DNA form, the CDR3 reads TGTGCCAGCGGGACAGGCTACTACGAGCAGTACTTC.

The chain has TRBV5-1 and TRBJ1-3, with TRBD1 as a possible D gene (5 bases). Deletions cut 4 bases from V and 2 bases from J, with 10 bases between. Germline loops: CDR1 SGHRS, CDR2 YFSETQ. The CDR3 contains 14 residues. The CDR3 region has the DNA TGCGCCAGCAGCACCGGGGCGGCTGGAAACACCATATATTTT. Translated: CASSTGAAGNTIYF. Full variable domain (remainder filled in from reference TRBV5-1 and TRBJ1-3): KAGVTQTPRYLIKTRGQQVTLSCSPISGHRSVSWYQQTPGQGLQFLFEYFSETQRNKGNFPGRFSGRQFSNSRSEMNVSTLELGDSALYLCASSTGAAGNTIYFGEGSWLTVV.

This clone came up a few times. This chain links TRBV5-1 with TRBJ2-1, with unresolved D. Germline V gene sequence: CDR1 SGHRS, CDR2 YFSETQ. The CDR3 totals 13 residues. The ends were cut back, 5 bases at V and 5 bases at J, with 11 bases in the middle. The CDR3 protein is CASSLQPDNEQFF. The CDR3 DNA reads as TGCGCCAGCAGTTTGCAGCCTGACAATGAGCAGTTCTTC. Full variable domain (outside the CDR3, taken from reference TRBV5-1 and TRBJ2-1): KAGVTQTPRYLIKTRGQQVTLSCSPISGHRSVSWYQQTPGQGLQFLFEYFSETQRNKGNFPGRFSGRQFSNSRSEMNVSTLELGDSALYLCASSLQPDNEQFFGPGTRLTVL.

This rearrangement joins TRBV30 to TRBJ2-5; D is ambiguous. This CDR3 region has 11 residues. V lost 0 bases, J lost 5 bases, and 4 bases lay in between. Germline lookup yields CDR1 GTSNPN and CDR2 SVGIG (reference sequence). CDR3 in amino acids: CAWSVGETQYF. The CDR3 nucleotides read TGTGCCTGGAGTGTAGGCGAGACCCAGTACTTC.

The V call is TRBV28, the J call TRBJ1-1; D is perhaps TRBD1 (5 bases). CDR1 is MDHEN and CDR2 is SYDVKM in the germline V gene. The CDR3 totals 13 residues. Trimming cost V 1 base and J 7 bases, with 10 bases left between them. CDR3 nucleotides: TGTGCCAGCAGTTTATCGGGCGGGGGTGAAGCTTTCTTT. Translating it yields CASSLSGGGEAFF.

V usage is TRBV7-8 and J usage is TRBJ1-1, with D maybe TRBD1 (6 bases). The CDR3 spans 13 residues. Germline CDR1 SGHVS, CDR2 FQNEAQ. V lost 5 bases and J 4 bases, leaving 11 bases between the germline ends. CDR3 in amino acids: CASSLTGPTEAFF. The CDR3 DNA is TGTGCCAGCAGCCTAACAGGGCCCACTGAAGCTTTCTTT.

The chain couples TRBV28 to TRBJ1-2; tentative D call: TRBD1 (5 bases). The CDR3 runs 13 residues. The germline V and J ends were trimmed by 6 bases and 5 bases, with 13 bases remaining between them. Germline V lookup: CDR1 MDHEN, CDR2 SYDVKM. Written as DNA, the CDR3 is TGTGCCAGCAGCCTGGGAGAGGGGTATGGCTACACCTTC. Amino acid sequence: CASSLGEGYGYTF.

The chain has TRBV7-2 and TRBJ1-1; 11 positions match TRBD1. Germline CDR1 is SGHTA and CDR2 is FQGNSA. With V trimmed by 5 bases and J by 5 bases, 10 bases remained unmatched. This CDR3 is built from 16 residues. CDR3 DNA: TGTGCCAGCAGCCTGAGTTGGACAGGGGGCCTGACTGAAGCTTTCTTT. It specifies CASSLSWTGGLTEAFF.

The CDR3 spells CSVAEGRNTEAFF. CDR3 DNA: TGCAGCGTTGCAGAGGGTAGGAACACTGAAGCTTTCTTT. V gene TRBV29-1 combines with J gene TRBJ1-1; D gene unclear. The CDR3 runs to 13 residues. Trimming removed 4 bases from V and 1 base from J, with 10 bases in between. Per germline, CDR1 SQVTM and CDR2 ANQGSEA. Together with reference TRBV29-1 and TRBJ1-1, the CDR3 gives the full variable domain: SAVISQKPSRDICQRGTSLTIQCQVDSQVTMMFWYRQQPGQSLTLIATANQGSEATYESGFVIDKFPISRPNLTFSTLTVSNMSPEDSSIYLCSVAEGRNTEAFFGQGTRLTVV.

The chain uses TRBV27 and TRBJ2-7, with TRBD1 identical over 10 bases. V dropped 5 bases and J dropped 2; count of bases not matched to a gene: 6. CDR1 is MNHEY, CDR2 SMNVEV, per germline (reference sequence). The CDR3 is made up of 15 amino acids. CDR3 sequence reads: CASSHRDRGAYEQYF. The CDR3 DNA sequence: TGTGCCAGCAGTCACCGGGACAGGGGCGCCTACGAGCAGTACTTC.

This chain joins TRBV3-1 (or the pseudogene TRBV3-2) and TRBJ1-1; D is unresolved. The CDR3 covers 12 residues. V was trimmed by 4 bases and J by 7 bases, leaving 10 bases between them. Germline CDR1 reads LGHDT; CDR2 reads YNNKEL (reference sequence). CDR3 amino acids: CASSRFQYEAFF. The CDR3 coding sequence is TGTGCCAGCAGCCGATTTCAGTATGAAGCTTTCTTT.